The 3 T cell receptor beta chains listed next were all sequenced from one sample in a study of blood T cell repertoires in COVID-19. Clones were sequenced by immunoSEQ multiplex PCR, and TCRdb holds only the in-frame ones, with some missing. This sample has about 87,000 clones, with around nine tenths found just once. The sample comprised peripheral blood. The receptors were sampled from a man aged 35 to 55 with acute or convalescent COVID-19.

V gene TRBV3-1 (or the pseudogene TRBV3-2) combines with J gene TRBJ2-1; D is uncertain. CDR3 size: 15 residues. Germline V gene lookup returns CDR1 LGHDT and CDR2 YNNKEL (reference sequence). V lost 2 bases and J lost 0, with 8 bases in between. This chain's CDR3 is CASSQMRSSYNEQFF. Written as DNA, the CDR3 is TGTGCCAGCAGCCAAATGCGAAGCTCCTACAATGAGCAGTTCTTC.

This rearrangement joins TRBV6-6 to TRBJ2-2, with TRBD1 matching over 9 bases. The V gene's germline CDR1 is MNHNY and CDR2 SVGAGI (reference sequence). Trimming took 2 bases from V and 5 from J; bases not matched to a gene: 3. The CDR3 is made up of 15 amino acids. CDR3 residues: CASSYTTGGTGELFF. The CDR3 bases are TGTGCCAGCAGTTACACGACAGGGGGGACCGGGGAGCTGTTTTTT.

Only one count was recorded for this clone. The V and J genes are TRBV19 and TRBJ2-7, with 7 bases that match TRBD2. CDR1 and CDR2 (germline): LNHDA, SQIVND (reference sequence). With V trimmed by 3 bases and J by 5 bases, 10 bases remained unmatched. The CDR3 has 15 amino acids. Written as DNA, the CDR3 is TGTGCCAGTAGTATTCGGGGCGGGAGTGGGGACGAGCAGTACTTC. This codes for CASSIRGGSGDEQYF.